This T cell receptor (beta chain) was captured by sequencing in a study of blood T cell repertoires in COVID-19. Sequencing was performed with immunoSEQ multiplex PCR; in TCRdb, only in-frame clones are kept and a portion is missing. The data hold around 81,000 clones, with about 83% observed a single time. Germline values: CDR1 LNHDA, CDR2 SQIVND (reference sequence). The CDR3 length is 14 residues. The V end was cut by 7 bases, the J end by 10 bases, with 17 bases between. This TCR was recovered from a man older than 75 with acute or convalescent COVID-19. The sample consisted of peripheral blood. The chain employs TRBV19 and TRBJ1-6; D ambiguous. The CDR3 protein is CASNPEWENSPLHF. CDR3 DNA sequence: TGTGCCAGTAACCCCGAGTGGGAGAACTCACCCCTCCACTTT. The full variable domain, completed using reference TRBV19 and TRBJ1-6, is DGGITQSPKYLFRKEGQNVTLSCEQNLNHDAMYWYRQDPGQGLRLIYYSQIVNDFQKGDIAEGYSVSREKKESFPLTVTSAQKNPTAFYLCASNPEWENSPLHFGNGTRLTVT.